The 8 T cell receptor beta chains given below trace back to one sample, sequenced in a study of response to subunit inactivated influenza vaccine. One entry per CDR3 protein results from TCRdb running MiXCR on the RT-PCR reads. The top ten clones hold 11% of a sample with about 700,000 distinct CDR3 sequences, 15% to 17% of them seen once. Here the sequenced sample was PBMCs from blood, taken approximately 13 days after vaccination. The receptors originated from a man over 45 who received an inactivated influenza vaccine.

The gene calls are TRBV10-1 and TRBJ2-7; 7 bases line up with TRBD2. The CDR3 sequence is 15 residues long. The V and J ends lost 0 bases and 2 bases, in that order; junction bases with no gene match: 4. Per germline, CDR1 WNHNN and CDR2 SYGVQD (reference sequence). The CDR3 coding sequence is TGCGCCAGCAGTGAGTCGAGTCGGGGGGCCTACGAGCAGTACTTC. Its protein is CASSESSRGAYEQYF.

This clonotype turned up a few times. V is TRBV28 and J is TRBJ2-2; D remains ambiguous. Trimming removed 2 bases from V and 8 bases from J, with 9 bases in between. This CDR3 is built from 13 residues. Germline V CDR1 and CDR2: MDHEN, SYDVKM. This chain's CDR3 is CASSLRQLGELFF. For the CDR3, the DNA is TGTGCCAGCAGTTTAAGGCAGCTAGGGGAGCTGTTTTTT.

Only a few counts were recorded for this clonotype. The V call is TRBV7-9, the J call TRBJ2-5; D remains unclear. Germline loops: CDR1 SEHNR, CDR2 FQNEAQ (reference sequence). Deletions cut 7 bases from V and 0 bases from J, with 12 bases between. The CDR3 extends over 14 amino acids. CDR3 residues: CASTRMTHQETQYF. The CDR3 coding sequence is TGTGCCAGCACCCGTATGACACACCAAGAGACCCAGTACTTC.

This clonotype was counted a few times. CDR3 loop: CATSIYQGTSDTQYF. For the CDR3, the DNA is TGTGCCACCAGCATCTACCAGGGGACGTCAGATACGCAGTATTTT. The chain couples TRBV15 to TRBJ2-3, with D tentatively TRBD1 (6 bases). Germline V gives CDR1 LNHNV, CDR2 YYDKDF (reference sequence). There are 15 residues in the CDR3. V gave up 4 bases and J gave up 4 bases, with 15 bases separating them.

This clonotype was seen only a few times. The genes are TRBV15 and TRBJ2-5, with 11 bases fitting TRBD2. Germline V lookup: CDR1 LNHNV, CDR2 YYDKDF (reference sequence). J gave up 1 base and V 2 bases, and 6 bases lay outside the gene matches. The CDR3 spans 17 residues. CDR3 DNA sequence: TGTGCCACCAGCAGAACCCCGGGACTAGCGGCCCAAGAGACCCAGTACTTC. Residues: CATSRTPGLAAQETQYF.

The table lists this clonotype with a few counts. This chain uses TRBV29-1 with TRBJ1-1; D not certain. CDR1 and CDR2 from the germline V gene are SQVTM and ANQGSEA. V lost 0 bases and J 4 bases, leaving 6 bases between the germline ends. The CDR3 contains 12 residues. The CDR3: CSVEDPPTEAFF. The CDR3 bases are TGCAGCGTTGAAGATCCCCCCACTGAAGCTTTCTTT.

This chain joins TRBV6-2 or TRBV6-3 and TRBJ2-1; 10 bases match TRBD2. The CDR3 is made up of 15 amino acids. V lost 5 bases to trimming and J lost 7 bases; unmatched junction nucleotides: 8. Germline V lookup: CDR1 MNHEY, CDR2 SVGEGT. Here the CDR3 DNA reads TGTGCCAGCAGTCATTCTAGCGGGAGATTAAATGAGCAGTTCTTC. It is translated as CASSHSSGRLNEQFF.

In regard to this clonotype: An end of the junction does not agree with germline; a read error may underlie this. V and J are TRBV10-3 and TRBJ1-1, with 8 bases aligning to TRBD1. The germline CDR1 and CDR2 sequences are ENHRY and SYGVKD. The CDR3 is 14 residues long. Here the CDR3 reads CAISEDIVRQGPIF. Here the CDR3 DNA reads TGTGCCATCAGTGAGGATATAGTCAGACAGGGGCCCATCTTT.